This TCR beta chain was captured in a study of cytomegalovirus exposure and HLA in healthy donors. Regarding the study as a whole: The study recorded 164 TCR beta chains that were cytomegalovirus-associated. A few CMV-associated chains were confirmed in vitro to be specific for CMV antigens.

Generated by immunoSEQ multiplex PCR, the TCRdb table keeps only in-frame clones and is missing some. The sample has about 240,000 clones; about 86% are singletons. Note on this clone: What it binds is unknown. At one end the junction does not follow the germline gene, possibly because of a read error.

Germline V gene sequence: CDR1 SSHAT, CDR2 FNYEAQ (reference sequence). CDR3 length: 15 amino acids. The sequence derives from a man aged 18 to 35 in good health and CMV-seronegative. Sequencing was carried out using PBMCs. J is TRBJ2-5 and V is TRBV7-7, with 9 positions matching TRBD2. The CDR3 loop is CASSYRLAEQETQYF. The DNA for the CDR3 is TGTGCTAGCAGCTACAGACTAGCGGAGCAAGAGACCCAGTACTTC.